Listed below are T cell receptor beta chains from one sample, sequenced in a study of T cell repertoires in ileal Crohn's disease. Libraries were prepared by immunoSEQ multiplex PCR; TCRdb keeps only in-frame clonotypes and omits some of them. The sample records roughly 5,300 clones, more than 75% being singletons. What was sequenced was ileal tissue. These receptor sequences come from an adult with Crohn's disease. Both conserved end residues are part of each CDR3. Fields, in order: J gene, D gene, V gene, CDR3 protein, CDR3 DNA. The D gene is left open where the match is weak.

j_call: TRBJ1-1; d_call: NA; v_call: TRBV11-2; cdr3_aa: CASSLDLGSTEAFF; cdr3_nt: TGTGCCAGCAGCTTAGATCTGGGAAGTACTGAAGCTTTCTTT
j_call: TRBJ2-5; d_call: NA; v_call: TRBV2; cdr3_aa: CASSDPREETQYF; cdr3_nt: TGTGCCAGCAGTGACCCCAGGGAAGAGACCCAGTACTTC
j_call: TRBJ2-3; d_call: NA; v_call: TRBV11-2; cdr3_aa: CASSSDGGFSTDTQYF; cdr3_nt: TGTGCCAGCAGCTCAGACGGGGGTTTTAGCACAGATACGCAGTATTTT
j_call: TRBJ1-5; d_call: NA; v_call: TRBV6-5; cdr3_aa: CASSYSGSNNQPQHF; cdr3_nt: TGTGCCAGCAGCTACAGCGGGAGCAACAATCAGCCCCAGCATTTT
j_call: TRBJ1-2; d_call: TRBD1; v_call: TRBV7-2; cdr3_aa: CASSTPGTGGFGYTF; cdr3_nt: TGTGCCAGCAGCACCCCCGGGACAGGGGGTTTTGGCTACACCTTC
j_call: TRBJ1-3; d_call: NA; v_call: TRBV7-2; cdr3_aa: CASSRRAATSGNTIYF; cdr3_nt: TGTGCCAGCAGCCGGCGGGCAGCTACCTCTGGAAACACCATATATTTT
j_call: TRBJ1-1; d_call: NA; v_call: TRBV19; cdr3_aa: CASSSRTANTEAFF; cdr3_nt: TGTGCCAGTAGTTCCCGGACAGCGAACACTGAAGCTTTCTTT
j_call: TRBJ2-3; d_call: NA; v_call: TRBV6-1; cdr3_aa: CASSLDYTSTDTQYF; cdr3_nt: TGTGCCAGCAGTCTGGACTATACTAGCACAGATACGCAGTATTTT
j_call: TRBJ1-1; d_call: NA; v_call: TRBV9; cdr3_aa: CASSVRDIITGEAFF; cdr3_nt: TGTGCCAGCAGCGTTCGGGACATTATAACAGGTGAAGCTTTCTTT
j_call: TRBJ2-7; d_call: TRBD1; v_call: TRBV28; cdr3_aa: CASSLRGQGSTSSKVQYF; cdr3_nt: TGTGCCAGCAGTTTAAGAGGACAGGGGTCTACTAGCAGCAAGGTGCAGTACTTC
j_call: TRBJ2-2; d_call: NA; v_call: TRBV7-3; cdr3_aa: CASRSDYNTGELFF; cdr3_nt: TGTGCCAGCAGATCGGACTATAACACCGGGGAGCTGTTTTTT
j_call: TRBJ1-2; d_call: NA; v_call: TRBV14; cdr3_aa: CASSQVAGRDGYTF; cdr3_nt: TGTGCCAGCAGCCAAGTAGCTGGCAGGGACGGCTACACCTTC
j_call: TRBJ2-2; d_call: NA; v_call: TRBV19; cdr3_aa: CASSISGAGPNTGELFF; cdr3_nt: TGTGCCAGTAGTATCTCTGGCGCAGGCCCGAACACCGGGGAGCTGTTTTTT
j_call: TRBJ1-1; d_call: NA; v_call: TRBV25-1; cdr3_aa: CASSDTVLNTEAFF; cdr3_nt: TGTGCCAGCAGTGATACGGTTTTGAACACTGAAGCTTTCTTT
j_call: TRBJ1-5; d_call: NA; v_call: TRBV5-1; cdr3_aa: CASSLRPGSNQPQHF; cdr3_nt: TGCGCCAGCAGCTTGCGCCCGGGTTCGAATCAGCCCCAGCATTTT
j_call: TRBJ2-3; d_call: NA; v_call: TRBV7-9; cdr3_aa: CASSPPRGRTDTQYF; cdr3_nt: TGTGCCAGCAGCCCCCCGCGGGGACGCACAGATACGCAGTATTTT
j_call: TRBJ1-1; d_call: NA; v_call: TRBV4-3; cdr3_aa: CASSQDLSRTEAFF; cdr3_nt: TGCGCCAGCAGCCAAGATTTATCACGGACTGAAGCTTTCTTT
j_call: TRBJ2-1; d_call: NA; v_call: TRBV7-6; cdr3_aa: CASSSTYNEQFF; cdr3_nt: TGTGCCAGCAGCAGCACTTACAATGAGCAGTTCTTC
j_call: TRBJ1-2; d_call: NA; v_call: TRBV7-2; cdr3_aa: CASSSFYGYTF; cdr3_nt: TGTGCCAGCAGCTCTTTTTATGGCTACACCTTC
j_call: TRBJ2-7; d_call: TRBD2; v_call: TRBV10-3; cdr3_aa: CAISGLAGGGEQYF; cdr3_nt: TGTGCCATCAGCGGACTAGCGGGGGGTGGCGAGCAGTACTTC
j_call: TRBJ1-2; d_call: NA; v_call: TRBV7-2; cdr3_aa: CASSSANREGNYGYTF; cdr3_nt: TGTGCCAGCAGCTCCGCCAACAGGGAAGGGAACTATGGCTACACCTTC
j_call: TRBJ2-7; d_call: TRBD1; v_call: TRBV20-1; cdr3_aa: CSAGGFYEQYF; cdr3_nt: TGCAGTGCAGGGGGCTTTTACGAGCAGTACTTC
j_call: TRBJ2-1; d_call: NA; v_call: TRBV7-9; cdr3_aa: CASSLGAGFSNNEQFF; cdr3_nt: TGTGCCAGCAGCTTAGGTGCAGGGTTTTCTAACAATGAGCAGTTCTTC
j_call: TRBJ1-1; d_call: NA; v_call: TRBV19; cdr3_aa: CASSIKDRQRGAEAFF; cdr3_nt: TGTGCCAGTAGTATAAAAGACAGACAGCGAGGTGCTGAAGCTTTCTTT
j_call: TRBJ1-1; d_call: NA; v_call: TRBV7-7; cdr3_aa: CASSPLGGLNTEAFF; cdr3_nt: TGTGCCAGCAGCCCCTTGGGGGGTCTGAACACTGAAGCTTTCTTT
j_call: TRBJ1-3; d_call: TRBD1; v_call: TRBV7-8; cdr3_aa: CASSGRDRGFLGNTIYF; cdr3_nt: TGTGCCAGCAGCGGCCGGGACAGGGGGTTTCTTGGAAACACCATATATTTT